Each of the 29 T cell receptor beta chains below was sequenced from the same sample in a study of breast tumors, draining lymph nodes, adjacent tissues. TCRdb used MiXCR to reprocess the multiplex PCR reads, holding one entry per CDR3 protein. The sample has 150,000 to 200,000 distinct CDR3 sequences; roughly a third are singletons. The lymph nodes were axillary draining lymph nodes from breast cancer patients. The sequenced material came from axillary lymph node tissue. These receptors were taken from a female donor with breast cancer. Some clones in this sample may be carry-over from other donors' samples.

The CDR3 nucleotides read TGCGCCAGCAGTGAGGGGACTAGCGGGGAGCAGTACTTC. As protein: CASSEGTSGEQYF. J is TRBJ2-7 and V is TRBV10-1; 12 nucleotides agree with TRBD2. The ends lost 2 bases at V and 7 bases at J; junction bases unmatched: 0. The germline V gene has CDR1 WNHNN and CDR2 SYGVQD (reference sequence). There are 13 residues in the CDR3.

This clonotype appeared many times. The gene calls are TRBV5-8 and TRBJ2-7; the D is unclear. CDR1 is SGHTS, CDR2 YDEGEE, per germline. V gave up 4 bases and J gave up 0 bases, with 14 bases separating them. This CDR3 region has 15 residues. As DNA, the CDR3 is TGTGCCAGCAGCCCTGTAGGGTCGCCCTCCTACGAGCAGTACTTC. Translated: CASSPVGSPSYEQYF.

This clonotype came up a few times. The rearrangement uses TRBV19 and TRBJ1-2, with D perhaps TRBD1 (5 bases). There are 15 residues in the CDR3. Germline V gives CDR1 LNHDA, CDR2 SQIVND (reference sequence). V was trimmed by 3 bases and J by 13 bases, leaving 24 bases between them. The CDR3 reads CASSISGHTRGTSTF. The CDR3 DNA reads as TGTGCCAGTAGTATTAGCGGACACACGAGAGGAACGTCCACCTTC.

This chain uses TRBV5-6 with TRBJ2-1, with a weak D call TRBD2 (6 bases). The V end lost 1 base, the J end lost 5 bases, and 13 bases lay between the germline ends. The V gene's germline CDR1 is SGHDT and CDR2 YYEEEE. This CDR3 is 15 amino acids long. This chain's CDR3 is CASSLWGVGDNEQFF. Written as DNA, the CDR3 is TGTGCCAGCAGCTTGTGGGGGGTGGGGGACAATGAGCAGTTCTTC.

This chain uses TRBV10-1 with TRBJ2-7, with 11 bases identical to TRBD1. The germline CDR1 and CDR2 sequences are WNHNN and SYGVQD (reference sequence). With 3 bases clipped from V and 3 bases from J, the junction kept 7 bases outside the gene matches. The CDR3 has 16 residues. DNA of the CDR3: TGCGCCAGCAGTGATCGGGTGGGGACAGGGGGCTACGAGCAGTACTTC. It codes for CASSDRVGTGGYEQYF.

As regards this clonotype: This may stem from a read error, because a much larger clone lies one nucleotide away. The genes are TRBV6-6 and TRBJ2-5, with D unresolved. This CDR3 comprises 14 residues. The germline gives CDR1 MNHNY, CDR2 SVGAGI (reference sequence). The chain's CDR3 is CASGYSAGQETQYF. CDR3 nucleotides: TGTGCCAGCGGTTACTCGGCAGGCCAAGAGACCCAGTACTTC.

The genes are TRBV7-2 and TRBJ2-4; D unclear. Germline values: CDR1 SGHTA, CDR2 FQGNSA. There are 15 residues in the CDR3. With 5 bases removed from V and 3 bases from J, the gap between germline ends came to 14 bases. The CDR3 loop reads CASSLIADFKNIQYF. In DNA, the CDR3 is TGTGCCAGCAGCCTCATCGCCGACTTCAAAAACATTCAGTACTTC.

This clonotype was seen repeatedly, ten times or more. This chain uses TRBV7-2 with TRBJ2-7, with D possibly TRBD1 on 5 matching bases. This CDR3 has 14 residues. Trimming shortened V by 5 bases and J by 1 base, and 12 bases separated the two germline ends. Per germline, CDR1 SGHTA and CDR2 FQGNSA. The CDR3, as DNA: TGTGCCAGCAGCCTAGACACAGGTTCCTACGAGCAGTACTTC. Its protein is CASSLDTGSYEQYF.

The chain uses TRBV11-3 and TRBJ2-1; D tentatively fits TRBD1 or TRBD2 (5 bases each). V lost 3 bases and J 5 bases, leaving 26 bases between the germline ends. The germline gives CDR1 SGHNT, CDR2 YENEEA. The CDR3 has 19 amino acids. The CDR3 loop reads CASSFSHRRFLTPHNEQFF. The CDR3 bases are TGTGCCAGCAGCTTTTCGCACAGGAGGTTTCTAACCCCTCACAATGAGCAGTTCTTC.

This clonotype has just a few counts. One base away lies a much larger clone, so this may be a sequencing read error. The V gene is TRBV9, the J gene TRBJ1-2, with a tentative D call TRBD1 (6 bases). The CDR3 consists of 19 residues. V was clipped by 0 bases and J by 0 bases, with 21 bases between them. Per germline, CDR1 SGDLS and CDR2 YYNGEE. Here the CDR3 reads CASSVGQGPLISPNYGYTF. CDR3 DNA sequence: TGTGCCAGCAGCGTAGGTCAGGGGCCTTTAATTTCGCCTAACTATGGCTACACCTTC.

This clonotype was observed many times. The gene calls are TRBV7-2 and TRBJ2-1, with D perhaps matching TRBD1 or TRBD2 (5 bases each). Trimming took off 4 bases at V and 10 bases at J, with 20 bases between the two ends. Germline V gene data show CDR1 as SGHTA and CDR2 as FQGNSA. The CDR3 covers 15 residues. The CDR3 reads CASSSPGTLNEEQFF. As DNA, the CDR3 is TGTGCCAGCAGCTCCCCCGGGACCCTGAATGAGGAGCAGTTCTTC. The whole variable domain, remainder taken from reference TRBV7-2 and TRBJ2-1, is GAGVSQSPSNKVTEKGKDVELRCDPISGHTALYWYRQSLGQGLEFLIYFQGNSAPDKSGLPSDRFSAERTGGSVSTLTIQRTQQEDSAVYLCASSSPGTLNEEQFFGPGTRLTVL.

The CDR3 loop reads CASSDRDASPLHF. In DNA, the CDR3 is TGTGCCAGTAGTGACAGGGACGCTTCACCCCTCCACTTT. The chain links TRBV19 to TRBJ1-6, with 7 positions matching TRBD1. The length of the CDR3 is 13 residues. The germline CDR1 and CDR2 sequences are LNHDA and SQIVND (reference sequence). Trimming cost V 5 bases and J 9 bases; bases outside gene matches: 4.

This clonotype was seen more than once but under ten times. This rearrangement joins TRBV3-1 to TRBJ2-7, with a weak D call TRBD1 (5 bases). The V end was cut by 5 bases, the J end by 2 bases, with 13 bases between. CDR3 size: 14 residues. CDR1 and CDR2 from the germline V gene are LGHDT and YNNKEL (reference sequence). The CDR3 spells CASSTIMTAYEQYF. Written as DNA, the CDR3 is TGTGCCAGCAGCACAATCATGACAGCCTACGAGCAGTACTTC.

This clonotype occurred many times. This sequence joins TRBV14 and TRBJ1-2; D gene ambiguous. V was clipped by 1 base and J by 7 bases, with 13 bases between them. Germline V gene sequence: CDR1 SGHDN, CDR2 FVKESK. CDR3 length equals 14 residues. This chain's CDR3 is CASSQGGRGFGYTF. DNA for the CDR3: TGTGCCAGCAGCCAAGGAGGAAGAGGGTTTGGCTACACCTTC.

The gene calls are TRBV6-1 and TRBJ2-7; no clear D gene. V gave up 3 bases and J gave up 6 bases, with 9 bases separating them. CDR3 length: 12 residues. Germline assignment: CDR1 MNHNS and CDR2 SASEGT. CDR3 nucleotide sequence: TGTGCCAGCAGTGAGGATCCTGTCGAGCAGTACTTC. Its protein product is CASSEDPVEQYF.

This clonotype was seen ten or more times. CDR3: CASSLGTDTDTQYF. The CDR3 region has the DNA TGTGCCAGCAGCCTGGGGACTGACACAGATACGCAGTATTTT. The chain is built from TRBV7-8 and TRBJ2-3; D is perhaps TRBD2 (6 bases). Germline CDR1 and CDR2: SGHVS and FQNEAQ. The CDR3 covers 14 residues. The V end was cut by 5 bases, the J end by 2 bases, with 11 bases between.

This clonotype came up many times. The J gene is TRBJ1-6, the V gene TRBV19; 12 bases align to TRBD1. The ends lost 5 bases at V and 10 bases at J; junction bases unmatched: 6. Germline CDR1 LNHDA, CDR2 SQIVND (reference sequence). CDR3 length: 15 amino acids. CDR3 in amino acids: CASSWGQGAGSPLHF. The CDR3 nucleotides are TGTGCCAGTAGTTGGGGACAGGGGGCTGGGTCACCCCTCCACTTT. Full variable domain (rest looked up from reference TRBV19 and TRBJ1-6): DGGITQSPKYLFRKEGQNVTLSCEQNLNHDAMYWYRQDPGQGLRLIYYSQIVNDFQKGDIAEGYSVSREKKESFPLTVTSAQKNPTAFYLCASSWGQGAGSPLHFGNGTRLTVT.

This clonotype was counted many times. The chain employs TRBV6-1 and TRBJ2-7, with TRBD1 matching 12 bases. Germline lookup yields CDR1 MNHNS and CDR2 SASEGT. J gave up 5 bases and V 4 bases, and 3 bases lay outside the gene matches. The length of the CDR3 is 14 residues. The CDR3 region has the DNA TGTGCCAGCAGTGCCGGGACAGGGGGCGACGAGCAGTACTTC. It is translated as CASSAGTGGDEQYF.

The table lists this clonotype with a count of one. Since a much larger clone is just one base distant, this may be a read error. The J gene is TRBJ2-2, the V gene TRBV6-6; the D gene is possibly TRBD2 (5 bases). Germline V gene data show CDR1 as MNHNY and CDR2 as SVGAGI (reference sequence). The CDR3 spans 13 residues. CDR3 amino acids: CASGYRGTGELFF. The CDR3 coding sequence is TGTGCCAGCGGTTACCGGGGCACCGGGGAGCTGTTTTTT.

This clonotype appeared many times. The genes are TRBV3-1 and TRBJ2-2, with 10 bases matching TRBD2. This CDR3 comprises 16 residues. Per germline, CDR1 LGHDT and CDR2 YNNKEL (reference sequence). J lost 7 bases, V lost 3 bases, and 8 bases had no gene match. The CDR3 nucleotides read TGTGCCAGCAGCCATGGACTAGCGGAGATCGGCGGGGAGCTGTTTTTT. This translates into CASSHGLAEIGGELFF.

This clonotype was counted at least ten times. For the CDR3, the DNA is TGTGCCAGCAGCCATGGGGAGTCCTACGAGCAGTACTTC. As protein: CASSHGESYEQYF. The rearrangement uses TRBV7-9 and TRBJ2-7; perhaps TRBD2 as D (5 bases). V gave up 5 bases and J gave up 1 base, with 9 bases separating them. This CDR3 spans 13 amino acids. Germline V gives CDR1 SEHNR, CDR2 FQNEAQ (reference sequence).

The chain has TRBV6-5 and TRBJ1-1, with D possibly matching TRBD1 (6 bases). Germline values: CDR1 MNHEY, CDR2 SVGAGI. V shed 3 bases and J shed 6 bases, with 11 bases lying between them. This CDR3 is built from 13 residues. CDR3 sequence reads: CASSYQGLAEAFF. The CDR3 DNA reads TGTGCCAGCAGTTATCAGGGGTTGGCTGAAGCTTTCTTT.

This clonotype was seen repeatedly, ten times or more. V and J are TRBV20-1 and TRBJ1-2; D is undetermined. CDR3 length: 13 amino acids. V gave up 5 bases and J gave up 4 bases, with 14 bases separating them. CDR1 and CDR2 (germline): DFQATT, SNEGSKA (reference sequence). CDR3: CSAFPDNSYGYTF. The CDR3 DNA sequence: TGCAGTGCTTTTCCTGACAACTCCTATGGCTACACCTTC.

With regard to this clonotype: This clone may be a read error of a much larger clone one base away. The V and J genes are TRBV7-9 and TRBJ1-5; unclear D gene. CDR3 size: 14 residues. Between the trimmed V and J ends, which lost 4 bases and 1 base, there was a span of 8 bases. Looked up from germline, CDR1 is SEHNR and CDR2 is FQNEAQ (reference sequence). CDR3 sequence: CASSSLGSNQPQHF. The CDR3 DNA reads as TGTGCCAGCAGCTCCCTGGGGAGCAATCAGCCCCAGCATTTT.

The chain joins TRBV10-2 to TRBJ1-3; D is possibly TRBD1 (6 bases). Trimming left V 4 bases short and J 0 bases short, with 25 bases between. This CDR3 spans 20 amino acids. Germline values: CDR1 WSHSY, CDR2 SAAADI. The CDR3 is CASSAPKGLKQGPSGNTIYF. As DNA, the CDR3 is TGCGCCAGCAGTGCTCCGAAGGGGTTAAAACAGGGACCCTCTGGAAACACCATATATTTT.

V usage is TRBV4-1 and J usage is TRBJ1-1; D is possibly TRBD1 (5 bases). The V gene lost 3 bases and the J gene lost 0 bases, with 8 bases spanning the gap. The CDR3 is 14 amino acids. Germline CDR1 is MGHRA and CDR2 is YSYEKL. CDR3 protein: CASSHVGLNTEAFF. CDR3 nucleotides: TGCGCCAGCAGCCATGTGGGGCTGAACACTGAAGCTTTCTTT.

The chain is built from TRBV7-2 and TRBJ2-2; D remains unclear. There are 13 residues in the CDR3. V was clipped by 6 bases and J by 7 bases, with 12 bases between them. Germline CDR1 reads SGHTA; CDR2 reads FQGNSA. CDR3 in amino acids: CASSKTPSGELFF. Here the CDR3 DNA reads TGTGCCAGCAGTAAAACCCCCAGCGGGGAGCTGTTTTTT.

This clonotype was recorded many times. J is TRBJ2-2 and V is TRBV19, with TRBD1 matching 7 bases. This CDR3 comprises 16 residues. Germline CDR1 and CDR2: LNHDA and SQIVND (reference sequence). Losses at the gene ends were 6 bases for V and 5 bases for J; bases not matched to a gene: 12. The CDR3 region is CASSHTLTDRTGELFF. As DNA, the CDR3 is TGTGCCAGTAGCCATACCTTAACGGACAGGACCGGGGAGCTGTTTTTT.

By frequency in the sample, this clonotype is medium-sized. The gene calls are TRBV7-9 and TRBJ1-6, with D unclear. Per germline, CDR1 SEHNR and CDR2 FQNEAQ (reference sequence). The CDR3 spans 16 residues. Trimming took off 2 bases at V and 0 bases at J, with 8 bases between the two ends. The CDR3 DNA is TGTGCCAGCAGCTTAAGGGCGAGCTCCTATAATTCACCCCTCCACTTT. It translates to CASSLRASSYNSPLHF.